This is a list of T cell receptor beta chains from one sample in a study of blood T cell repertoires in COVID-19. TCRdb's copy holds only in-frame clones and misses some; the assay was immunoSEQ multiplex PCR. In the table there are around 260,000 clones, 65% to 90% of which are singletons. The sequenced material came from peripheral blood. These receptors all stem from a human donor in a cohort sampled during active COVID-19. The CDR3 runs from the conserved cysteine through the conserved F or W. Each record gives: D gene, clone size, V gene, J gene, CDR3 DNA, CDR3 protein. D genes are given only for firm matches. The size field is filled for only some rows; it gives once, few, many or a size class.

>TRBD1|-|TRBV27|TRBJ2-6
TGTGCCAGCAGCCCCGACAGGGTTGGGGCCAACGTCCTGACTTTC
CASSPDRVGANVLTF
>TRBD2|once|TRBV19|TRBJ2-7
TGTGCCAGTAGTATAGCAGGGACTAGCGGCTACGAGCAGTACTTC
CASSIAGTSGYEQYF
>-|few|TRBV5-8|TRBJ2-3
TGTGCCAGCAGCTTGCGCGGAACCGTCACAGATACGCAGTATTTT
CASSLRGTVTDTQYF
>TRBD1|-|TRBV18|TRBJ2-1
TGTGCCAGCTCCCCCGACAGGGGCAACTACAATGAGCAGTTCTTC
CASSPDRGNYNEQFF
>TRBD2|-|TRBV18|TRBJ2-5
TGTGCCAGCACGACGAGGCTAGCGGGAGGGCGGCAGAAAGAGACCCAGTACTTC
CASTTRLAGGRQKETQYF
>-|-|TRBV27|TRBJ2-2
TGTGCCAGCAGTTTAATCTACACCGGGGAGCTGTTTTTT
CASSLIYTGELFF
>-|-|TRBV7-2|TRBJ1-5
TGTGCCAGCAGCTTTTCAGGGGCGCTCAATCAGCCCCAGCATTTT
CASSFSGALNQPQHF
>TRBD2|-|TRBV5-4|TRBJ2-2
TGTGCCAGCAGCTTTACGACTAGCGGAGGGGAGCTGTTTTTT
CASSFTTSGGELFF
>TRBD1|once|TRBV6-1|TRBJ1-2
TGTGCCAGCAGCGGACAGGCTGAAGGCTACACCTTC
CASSGQAEGYTF
>TRBD1|few|TRBV10-2|TRBJ1-1
TGCGCCAGCAAGACAGGGACGGCGGGAACTGAAGCTTTCTTT
CASKTGTAGTEAFF
>TRBD2|-|TRBV14|TRBJ2-1
TGTGCCAGCAGCCCGACTAGCGGGATCCAAAATGAGCAGTTCTTC
CASSPTSGIQNEQFF
>-|-|TRBV5-5|TRBJ2-1
TGTGCCAGCAGCTTGGCGGCGGGAAACCTCAATGAGCAGTTCTTC
CASSLAAGNLNEQFF
>TRBD1|-|TRBV6-1|TRBJ1-5
TGTGCCAGCAGTGAAGCGATTCGGGGACAGGGGTTCTTTAGCAATCAGCCCCAGCATTTT
CASSEAIRGQGFFSNQPQHF
>TRBD1|-|TRBV7-2|TRBJ1-2
TGTGCCAGCAGCTTAGGACAGGGGGCGCTCGGCTACACCTTC
CASSLGQGALGYTF
>-|-|TRBV7-2|TRBJ2-2
TGTGCCAGCAGCTTAGATTCATCCACCGGGGAGCTGTTTTTT
CASSLDSSTGELFF
>TRBD1|-|TRBV7-9|TRBJ2-3
TGTGCCAGCAGCTCGGACAGGGCTGGCACAGATACGCAGTATTTT
CASSSDRAGTDTQYF
>-|-|TRBV4-3|TRBJ2-4
TGCGCCAGCAGCCAAGATCTATGGACTAACATTCAGTACTTC
CASSQDLWTNIQYF
>-|-|TRBV3-1/TRBV3-2|TRBJ2-7
TGTGCCAGCAGCCAAGCGTCGTACGAGCAGTACTTC
CASSQASYEQYF
>-|-|TRBV7-2|TRBJ1-3
TGTGCCAGCAGCCGCTTCCCACCCGGGACTGACTTAAAAAACACCATATATTTT
CASSRFPPGTDLKNTIYF
>TRBD1|-|TRBV5-6|TRBJ2-7
TGTGCCAGCAGCAGCGCCGGGACAGGCTTAAACGAGCAGTACTTC
CASSSAGTGLNEQYF
>-|few|TRBV28|TRBJ1-1
TGTGCCAGCAGGCGACAGAACACTGAAGCTTTCTTT
CASRRQNTEAFF
>-|-|TRBV6-5|TRBJ1-4
TGTGCCAGCAGTTACTCGCGAGGGAAACTGTTTTTT
CASSYSRGKLFF
>-|-|TRBV7-2|TRBJ1-1
TGTGCCAGCAGCTTAATCAGGGTCGCTGAAGCTTTCTTT
CASSLIRVAEAFF
>-|-|TRBV18|TRBJ2-3
TGTGCCAGCTCACCACTCTCAAGAGGGACTCGGTCAAGAGATACGCAGTATTTT
CASSPLSRGTRSRDTQYF
>TRBD1|-|TRBV5-5|TRBJ1-1
TGTGCCAGCAGTCTACAGGGGATGAACACTGAAGCTTTCTTT
CASSLQGMNTEAFF
>TRBD1|once|TRBV6-5|TRBJ1-4
TGTGCCAGCAGTTACAGGACAGGTCTTAATGAAAAACTGTTTTTT
CASSYRTGLNEKLFF
>-|-|TRBV7-2|TRBJ2-2
TGTGCCAGCAGCCTACAGGGTAATACGAACACCGGGGAGCTGTTTTTT
CASSLQGNTNTGELFF
>TRBD1|-|TRBV6-6|TRBJ2-7
TGTGCCAGCAGTCTATCCGGGGTGGTCGGACAGGGGATCAACGAGCAGTACTTC
CASSLSGVVGQGINEQYF
>-|-|TRBV18|TRBJ2-3
TGTGCCAGCTCACCACTTGCACCGTCCGGGGAATCAGATACGCAGTATTTT
CASSPLAPSGESDTQYF
>-|-|TRBV27|TRBJ1-2
TGTGCCAGCAGTTTGGGGCTGAGATCTAACTATGGCTACACCTTC
CASSLGLRSNYGYTF
>TRBD2|-|TRBV19|TRBJ2-4
TGTGCCAGTAGTATCTCTATTGGGGGACTAGGGGATGGCATTCAGTACTTC
CASSISIGGLGDGIQYF
>TRBD2|-|TRBV5-3|TRBJ2-5
TGTGCCAGAAGCTTACTAGCGGGAGGGGGCCGAGAGACCCAGTACTTC
CARSLLAGGGRETQYF
>TRBD1|-|TRBV28|TRBJ2-5
TGTGCCAGCAGTTTGTTCCTTTACCGGGACAGGGGCAAGTCAGAGACCCAGTACTTC
CASSLFLYRDRGKSETQYF
>-|-|TRBV6-2/TRBV6-3|TRBJ2-2
TGTGCCAGCAGTTTGTTCGAGCGGACCGGGGAGCTGTTTTTT
CASSLFERTGELFF
>TRBD1|-|TRBV4-1|TRBJ2-5
TGCGCCAGCAGCCAGACAGGGGGGGTCCAAGAGACCCAGTACTTC
CASSQTGGVQETQYF
>-|-|TRBV27|TRBJ2-3
TGTGCCAGCAGCCCCCGCGGGGATACGCAGTATTTT
CASSPRGDTQYF
>TRBD1|few|TRBV6-5|TRBJ2-2
TGTGCCAGCAGATCCTCGGGACAGGTCCCCGGGGAGCTGTTTTTT
CASRSSGQVPGELFF
>-|-|TRBV20-1|TRBJ1-1
TGCAGTGCTAGGTATTCTAGGTATGCTTTCTTT
CSARYSRYAFF
>-|-|TRBV11-2|TRBJ1-1
TGTGCCAGCAGCTTAATAGCCCCCGAAGCTTTCTTT
CASSLIAPEAFF
>-|once|TRBV18|TRBJ1-5
TGTGCCAGCTCACGTGGGGGCGAAAATCAGCCCCAGCATTTT
CASSRGGENQPQHF
>-|few|TRBV10-2|TRBJ1-5
TGCGCCAGCAGTGTCGGAGATCAGCCCCAGCATTTT
CASSVGDQPQHF
>TRBD1|-|TRBV27|TRBJ1-6
TGTGCCAGCAGTTTCCTTGGGACAGGGGGATCACCCCTCCACTTT
CASSFLGTGGSPLHF
>-|-|TRBV3-1/TRBV3-2|TRBJ2-4
TGTGCCAGCAGCTCTCGAGCTCCCATTGCAAAGAAAAACATTCAGTACTTC
CASSSRAPIAKKNIQYF
>TRBD2|-|TRBV10-3|TRBJ2-1
TGTGCCATCAGTGAAGTGGCTAGCGGGAGCGATGAGCAGTTCTTC
CAISEVASGSDEQFF
>TRBD2|-|TRBV4-1|TRBJ2-3
TGCGCCAGCAGCCGGGGACTAGCGGACAGCACAGATACGCAGTATTTT
CASSRGLADSTDTQYF
>-|-|TRBV3-1/TRBV3-2|TRBJ2-7
TGTGCCAGCAGCTCTGTTCGTGAGGCCGAGCAGTACTTC
CASSSVREAEQYF
>-|-|TRBV5-1|TRBJ2-6
TGCGCCAGCAGCTCGCAGGGTTCTGGGGCCAACGTCCTGACTTTC
CASSSQGSGANVLTF
>-|-|TRBV6-5|TRBJ2-1
TGTGCCAGCCGAGATCGGGACTCCTACAATGAGCAGTTCTTC
CASRDRDSYNEQFF
>TRBD1|-|TRBV4-3|TRBJ1-2
TGCGCCAGCAGCCAGGCTACAGGGGGTGGCTATGGCTACACCTTC
CASSQATGGGYGYTF
>-|-|TRBV6-5|TRBJ1-1
TGTGCCAGCAGTTCAGACAGGTATGGGGCTTTCTTT
CASSSDRYGAFF
>TRBD2|-|TRBV6-5|TRBJ2-3
TGTGCCAGCAGGACAAGCGGGAGGGCCCGAGATACGCAGTATTTT
CASRTSGRARDTQYF
>-|-|TRBV7-2|TRBJ2-3
TGTGCCAGCAGCGCACAGGGATCGAGGACAGATACGCAGTATTTT
CASSAQGSRTDTQYF
>TRBD2|-|TRBV15|TRBJ2-7
TGTGCCACCAGCCGGCGTAGCGGGGGCGCGCGGCAGTACTTC
CATSRRSGGARQYF
>-|-|TRBV28|TRBJ2-1
TGTGCCACCCGGGGGGCTGGGGCGGGTAATAACTACAATGAGCAGTTCTTC
CATRGAGAGNNYNEQFF
>-|-|TRBV28|TRBJ2-2
TGTGCCAGCAGTAGCGTTAACACCGGGGAGCTGTTTTTT
CASSSVNTGELFF
>TRBD1|-|TRBV20-1|TRBJ2-7
TGCAGTGCTGGCAAGGGACAGGCGGAGAACTTC
CSAGKGQAENF